The 27 T cell receptor beta chains in this list originate from one sample, sequenced in a study of blood T cell repertoires in COVID-19. Repertoires were generated with immunoSEQ multiplex PCR, while TCRdb's copy carries only in-frame clones and drops some. The table lists a few hundred thousand clones, approximately 85% of them singletons, with 0.87% in the top ten. The sequenced sample was peripheral blood. The receptors were sampled from a human donor with COVID-19, enrolled during active disease. The donor label of this sample is uncertain.

The V call is TRBV28, the J call TRBJ1-2, with D perhaps TRBD1 (6 bases). V lost 5 bases and J 4 bases, leaving 8 bases between the germline ends. Germline values: CDR1 MDHEN, CDR2 SYDVKM. The CDR3 runs 12 residues. The CDR3 DNA sequence: TGTGCCAGCAGTAGGACAGTCTATGGCTACACCTTC. This sequence encodes CASSRTVYGYTF.

This sequence joins TRBV25-1 and TRBJ1-5; weak D call: TRBD1 (6 bases). The CDR3 has 14 amino acids. The V end lost 6 bases, the J end lost 2 bases, and 11 bases lay between the germline ends. Germline CDR1 and CDR2: MGHDK and SYGVNS. This CDR3 reads CASSREGGNQPQHF. The CDR3 nucleotides read TGTGCCAGCAGCCGGGAGGGGGGCAATCAGCCCCAGCATTTT.

This clone was observed once. This chain joins TRBV6-2 or TRBV6-3 and TRBJ1-1; D ambiguous. Trimming cost V 3 bases and J 10 bases, with 12 bases left between them. This CDR3 is built from 12 residues. Germline CDR1 reads MNHEY; CDR2 reads SVGEGT. In nucleotides, the CDR3 is TGTGCCAGCAGTTATGCGGGGAGGATAGCTTTCTTT. Translation gives CASSYAGRIAFF.

This clone was picked up many times. J is TRBJ2-3 and V is TRBV11-2, with 12 bases that match TRBD2. CDR3 size: 14 residues. Germline CDR1 is SGHAT and CDR2 is FQNNGV. V lost 6 bases to trimming and J lost 6 bases; unmatched junction nucleotides: 4. Here the CDR3 DNA reads TGTGCCAGCAGTCCTAGCGGGAGGGAGGATACGCAGTATTTT. Translating it yields CASSPSGREDTQYF.

The chain links TRBV10-3 to TRBJ2-1; 9 bases match TRBD2. After removal of 3 bases from V and 3 bases from J, the junction contained 9 bases not matched to a gene. The CDR3 sequence is 17 residues long. CDR1 and CDR2 (germline): ENHRY, SYGVKD. The CDR3 loop is CAISDLLAGDFYNEQFF. CDR3 sequence (DNA): TGTGCCATCAGTGACCTCTTAGCGGGGGATTTCTACAATGAGCAGTTCTTC.

This chain joins TRBV11-3 and TRBJ2-7; TRBD2 agrees at 14 bases. With 6 bases clipped from V and 6 bases from J, the junction kept 1 base outside the gene matches. Germline CDR1 reads SGHNT; CDR2 reads YENEEA. The CDR3 has 13 amino acids. The CDR3 region has the DNA TGTGCCAGCAGTGGGACTAGCGGGAGCGAGCAGTACTTC. This encodes CASSGTSGSEQYF.

This chain links TRBV5-5 with TRBJ1-6, with 7 bases lining up with TRBD1. The CDR3 sequence is 14 residues long. CDR1 and CDR2 (germline): SGHKS, YYEKEE (reference sequence). With V trimmed by 3 bases and J by 8 bases, 5 bases remained unmatched. The DNA of the CDR3 is TGTGCCAGCAGCTCGCTTACAGGGGATTCACCCCTCCACTTT. Translating gives CASSSLTGDSPLHF.

This clone appeared a few times. This chain connects TRBV5-1 to TRBJ1-1; D perhaps matches TRBD1 (6 bases). V dropped 1 base and J dropped 4 bases, with 14 bases sitting between them. The V gene's germline CDR1 is SGHRS and CDR2 YFSETQ. The CDR3 has 15 amino acids. The CDR3 region has the DNA TGCGCCAGCAGCTTGCGTCCTATACAGGGCACTGAAGCTTTCTTT. This sequence encodes CASSLRPIQGTEAFF.

The chain links TRBV11-2 to TRBJ2-7; TRBD2 matches at 15 bases. The V segment lost 5 bases and the J segment 6 bases; nucleotides outside the gene matches: 2. The CDR3 consists of 14 residues. The V gene's germline CDR1 is SGHAT and CDR2 FQNNGV. The CDR3 protein is CASSLGLAGGEQYF. The CDR3 DNA reads as TGTGCCAGCAGCCTGGGACTAGCGGGAGGCGAGCAGTACTTC.

A few counts support this clone. Within the sample, other DNA sequences also encode this same CDR3. The V and J genes are TRBV5-1 and TRBJ1-2; 7 bases are shared with TRBD1. Germline CDR1 is SGHRS and CDR2 is YFSETQ. This CDR3 spans 15 amino acids. After removal of 0 bases from V and 2 bases from J, the junction contained 4 bases not matched to a gene. DNA for the CDR3: TGCGCCAGCAGCTTGGGGGGACAGCGGAACTATGGCTACACCTTC. Its translation: CASSLGGQRNYGYTF.

This sequence joins TRBV2 and TRBJ2-1; no clear D gene. V was shortened by 2 bases and J by 6 bases, with 11 bases between the two germline ends. The CDR3 consists of 14 residues. Germline CDR1 SNHLY, CDR2 FYNNEI. Written as DNA, the CDR3 is TGTGCCAGCAGTGAACTTAGGAGAATCAATGAGCAGTTCTTC. Protein sequence: CASSELRRINEQFF.

This chain uses TRBV30 with TRBJ1-3; possible D gene TRBD1, 6 bases. The ends were cut back, 6 bases at V and 0 bases at J, with 9 bases in the middle. The CDR3 spans 13 residues. The V gene's germline CDR1 is GTSNPN and CDR2 SVGIG (reference sequence). CDR3 in DNA: TGTGCCTGTGACAGGAGCTCTGGAAACACCATATATTTT. It yields the protein CACDRSSGNTIYF.

The rearrangement links TRBV28 to TRBJ2-5; 9 bases are a match to TRBD1. This CDR3 has 15 amino acids. Germline V gene lookup returns CDR1 MDHEN and CDR2 SYDVKM. V lost 3 bases and J lost 6; bases outside the gene matches: 8. The CDR3 protein is CASSFLGQGQKTQYF. The CDR3 DNA sequence: TGTGCCAGCAGTTTTCTTGGACAGGGGCAAAAGACCCAGTACTTC.

The chain couples TRBV6-6 to TRBJ1-2; D ambiguous. Germline CDR1 MNHNY, CDR2 SVGAGI (reference sequence). The CDR3 is made up of 14 amino acids. With 0 bases removed from V and 5 bases from J, the gap between germline ends came to 10 bases. CDR3 sequence: CASSYSWTGYGYTF. The CDR3 region has the DNA TGTGCCAGCAGTTACTCATGGACGGGATATGGCTACACCTTC.

This chain joins TRBV10-3 and TRBJ1-1; 7 nucleotides line up with TRBD1. Per germline, CDR1 ENHRY and CDR2 SYGVKD. This CDR3 contains 14 residues. After removal of 10 bases from V and 1 base from J, the junction contained 9 bases not matched to a gene. The CDR3 here is CATITGAQNTEAFF. DNA of the CDR3: TGTGCCACTATAACAGGGGCCCAGAACACTGAAGCTTTCTTT.

The chain couples TRBV10-2 to TRBJ2-5; 9 positions match TRBD2. This CDR3 comprises 15 residues. Trimming took 2 bases from V and 1 from J; bases not matched to a gene: 2. Germline CDR1 WSHSY, CDR2 SAAADI. The CDR3 sequence is CASSEARGGQETQYF. In nucleotides, the CDR3 is TGCGCCAGCAGTGAGGCGCGGGGGGGCCAAGAGACCCAGTACTTC.

The gene calls are TRBV7-2 and TRBJ1-5; D not certain. The CDR3 is 14 residues long. The V and J ends lost 2 bases and 5 bases respectively, with 10 bases between them. The V gene's germline CDR1 is SGHTA and CDR2 FQGNSA. The CDR3: CASSLYPEDQPQHF. In DNA form, the CDR3 reads TGTGCCAGCAGCTTATATCCAGAGGATCAGCCCCAGCATTTT.

The CDR3 nucleotides read TGTGCCAGCAGCTCGGGACAGGGGAGCACTGAAGCTTTCTTT. Protein: CASSSGQGSTEAFF. The V call is TRBV2, the J call TRBJ1-1; 10 bases are a match to TRBD1. With V trimmed by 6 bases and J by 4 bases, 5 bases remained unmatched. The germline gives CDR1 SNHLY, CDR2 FYNNEI. The CDR3 totals 14 residues.

The rearrangement uses TRBV11-2 and TRBJ1-1; no reliable D call. Germline V gene sequence: CDR1 SGHAT, CDR2 FQNNGV. V was cut by 3 bases and J by 3 bases, with 8 bases left in between. This CDR3 contains 13 residues. Here the CDR3 DNA reads TGTGCCAGCAGCTTGTCCTCAGACACTGAAGCTTTCTTT. Translating it yields CASSLSSDTEAFF.

The rearrangement joins TRBV19 to TRBJ1-1; no clear D gene. Germline CDR1 LNHDA, CDR2 SQIVND (reference sequence). The length of the CDR3 is 14 residues. V was clipped by 1 base and J by 3 bases, with 9 bases between them. As DNA, the CDR3 is TGTGCCAGTAGTATAGGGCAGGCCTACACTGAAGCTTTCTTT. As protein: CASSIGQAYTEAFF.

The V and J genes are TRBV6-5 and TRBJ1-1; no clear D. V was clipped by 6 bases and J by 0 bases, with 11 bases between them. Germline values: CDR1 MNHEY, CDR2 SVGAGI. The CDR3 is 14 amino acids. The CDR3 spells CASSAPAVNTEAFF. The CDR3 nucleotides are TGTGCCAGCAGCGCCCCCGCGGTGAACACTGAAGCTTTCTTT.

This chain links TRBV19 with TRBJ1-3, with 7 bases lining up with TRBD1. The germline CDR1 and CDR2 sequences are LNHDA and SQIVND (reference sequence). The CDR3 spans 15 residues. The junction had 5 bases not matched to a gene; V was cut back by 5 bases and J by 1 base. The CDR3 region is CASSSQQGSGNTIYF. CDR3 nucleotide sequence: TGTGCCAGTAGTTCCCAACAGGGGTCTGGAAACACCATATATTTT.

The J gene is TRBJ2-1, the V gene TRBV6-5, with 8 bases aligning to TRBD2. The CDR3 covers 14 residues. Looked up from germline, CDR1 is MNHEY and CDR2 is SVGAGI. The J segment lost 7 bases and the V segment lost 5 bases, leaving 7 bases of the junction unmatched. DNA of the CDR3: TGTGCCAGCAGTATAGCGGGAACTCAAAATGAGCAGTTCTTC. Its protein product is CASSIAGTQNEQFF.

The chain combines TRBV9 with TRBJ2-7; 13 bases match TRBD2. The CDR3 covers 17 residues. Germline V gene data show CDR1 as SGDLS and CDR2 as YYNGEE. The junction had 10 bases not matched to a gene; V was cut back by 0 bases and J by 7 bases. The DNA of the CDR3 is TGTGCCAGCAGCGTAGATCTCCGGACTAGCGGGAGAGTAGAGCAGTACTTC. Protein product: CASSVDLRTSGRVEQYF.

The chain combines TRBV6-2 or TRBV6-3 with TRBJ1-5, with 9 nucleotides matching TRBD1. The trim removed 6 bases at V and 2 bases at J, leaving 14 bases unmatched. CDR3 length: 18 amino acids. Germline V lookup: CDR1 MNHEY, CDR2 SVGEGT. CDR3 protein: CASSSPGQGTFGNQPQHF. CDR3 DNA: TGTGCCAGCAGCTCTCCGGGACAGGGTACGTTTGGCAATCAGCCCCAGCATTTT.

CDR3 sequence (DNA): TGTGCCAGCAGTCCCGGGACAGGGGAGAATCAGCCCCAGCATTTT. Translated, it gives CASSPGTGENQPQHF. The chain joins TRBV28 to TRBJ1-5; 10 bases align to TRBD1. Looked up from germline, CDR1 is MDHEN and CDR2 is SYDVKM. With V trimmed by 5 bases and J by 4 bases, 5 bases remained unmatched. This CDR3 has 15 residues.

This clone was observed a single time. The gene calls are TRBV7-9 and TRBJ1-1, with 9 bases aligning to TRBD1. Germline loops: CDR1 SEHNR, CDR2 FQNEAQ (reference sequence). J was trimmed by 4 bases and V by 3 bases; bases with no gene match: 6. This CDR3 has 15 residues. The CDR3 coding sequence is TGTGCCAGCAGCTTCTCACAGGGGGCGTTCACTGAAGCTTTCTTT. Protein product: CASSFSQGAFTEAFF.